What follows are 11 T cell receptor beta chains derived from one specimen sequenced in a study of T cells in Graves' hyperthyroidism and ophthalmopathy. Amplified TCR beta CDR3 regions came from RNA transcripts. HTBI primers were used for first-round RT-PCR of the TCR CDR3. TCRdb processed the multiplex PCR reads anew with MiXCR; each CDR3 protein has one entry. In the table there are about 210,000 distinct CDR3 sequences, around 19% of which are singletons. Sequenced input: blood. These TCRs come from a man aged 35 to 55 with Graves' hyperthyroidism.

Ten or more counts support this clonotype. The rearrangement joins TRBV20-1 to TRBJ2-7; the match to TRBD1 covers 8 bases. The germline gives CDR1 DFQATT, CDR2 SNEGSKA (reference sequence). V lost 6 bases, J lost 0 bases, and 7 bases stayed unmatched. This CDR3 comprises 14 residues. CDR3 in DNA: TGCAGTGCGCACCGGGACAGGAGCTCCTACGAGCAGTACTTC. Amino acids: CSAHRDRSSYEQYF.

This clonotype was counted ten times or more. This chain links TRBV7-2 with TRBJ1-6, with TRBD1 identical over 9 bases. V shed 0 bases, J shed 8 bases, and the junction held 2 bases outside the gene matches. The germline V gene encodes CDR1 SGHTA and CDR2 FQGNSA. This CDR3 is built from 15 residues. CDR3 sequence: CASSLATGGYSPLHF. CDR3 coding DNA: TGTGCCAGCAGCTTAGCGACAGGGGGTTATTCACCCCTCCACTTT.

This clonotype showed up many times. This chain links TRBV2 with TRBJ2-2, with D possibly matching TRBD1 (6 bases). CDR3 size: 13 residues. Germline V gives CDR1 SNHLY, CDR2 FYNNEI. The germline V and J ends were trimmed by 5 bases and 7 bases, with 11 bases remaining between them. This CDR3 reads CASSRTDGGELFF. In DNA, the CDR3 is TGTGCCAGCAGTCGGACAGACGGCGGGGAGCTGTTTTTT. The full variable domain, in which reference TRBV2 and TRBJ2-2 provide the parts outside the CDR3, is EPEVTQTPSHQVTQMGQEVILRCVPISNHLYFYWYRQILGQKVEFLVSFYNNEISEKSEIFDDQFSVERPDGSNFTLKIRSTKLEDSAMYFCASSRTDGGELFFGEGSRLTVL.

This clonotype has only one observation. The genes are TRBV15 and TRBJ2-7; 9 nucleotides match TRBD1. Germline V gene data show CDR1 as LNHNV and CDR2 as YYDKDF (reference sequence). Trimming cost V 0 bases and J 4 bases; bases outside gene matches: 4. There are 15 residues in the CDR3. The CDR3 DNA follows: TGTGCCACCAGCAGAGACTGGGACAGGGATTACGAGCAGTACTTC. Translated, it gives CATSRDWDRDYEQYF. Together with reference TRBV15 and TRBJ2-7, the CDR3 gives the full variable domain: DAMVIQNPRYQVTQFGKPVTLSCSQTLNHNVMYWYQQKSSQAPKLLFHYYDKDFNNEADTPDNFQSRRPNTSFCFLDIRSPGLGDTAMYLCATSRDWDRDYEQYFGPGTRLTVT.

The chain links TRBV6-4 to TRBJ1-2; TRBD1 might be the D (5 bases). Germline CDR1 reads MRHNA; CDR2 reads SNTAGT. This CDR3 region has 15 residues. The V end lost 3 bases, the J end lost 7 bases, and 18 bases lay between the germline ends. The chain's CDR3 is CASSESFGRAGGYTF. As DNA, the CDR3 is TGTGCCAGCAGTGAATCCTTCGGCAGGGCGGGTGGCTACACCTTC.

CDR3 coding DNA: TGTGCCAGCAGCGGGCGAGGTGGGCTAGATACGCAGTATTTT. Its protein is CASSGRGGLDTQYF. The chain couples TRBV28 to TRBJ2-3; D is unclear. CDR1 is MDHEN and CDR2 is SYDVKM in the germline V gene. The CDR3 spans 14 residues. The ends were cut back, 6 bases at V and 5 bases at J, with 15 bases in the middle. Looking up the rest from reference TRBV28 and TRBJ2-3 gives the full variable domain: DVKVTQSSRYLVKRTGEKVFLECVQDMDHENMFWYRQDPGLGLRLIYFSYDVKMKEKGDIPEGYSVSREKKERFSLILESASTNQTSMYLCASSGRGGLDTQYFGPGTRLTVL.

In its sample, this clonotype was seen a few times. The chain links TRBV7-3 to TRBJ2-2; tentative D call: TRBD1 (6 bases). The CDR3 has 14 amino acids. Looked up from germline, CDR1 is SGHTA and CDR2 is FQGTGA. V was pared by 6 bases and J by 0 bases, with 8 bases between. Written as DNA, the CDR3 is TGTGCCAGCAGATCAGGGGCGAACACCGGGGAGCTGTTTTTT. It yields the protein CASRSGANTGELFF.

This sequence joins TRBV28 and TRBJ2-1; 8 bases fit TRBD2. V shed 9 bases and J 7 bases; nucleotides not matched to a gene: 11. The CDR3 consists of 14 residues. Germline V CDR1 and CDR2: MDHEN, SYDVKM. In DNA form, the CDR3 reads TGTGCCAGTCTAGTCGGGGGGGGGGTGAATGAGCAGTTCTTC. Protein sequence: CASLVGGGVNEQFF.

This chain links TRBV7-2 with TRBJ2-7; 14 bases align to TRBD2. The germline V gene encodes CDR1 SGHTA and CDR2 FQGNSA. This CDR3 has 16 residues. Trimming took 2 bases from V and 6 from J; bases not matched to a gene: 6. CDR3 residues: CASSLPRTSGRIEQYF. The CDR3 DNA sequence: TGTGCCAGCAGCTTACCCAGGACTAGCGGGAGGATCGAGCAGTACTTC.

The table lists this clonotype with many counts. The chain has TRBV20-1 and TRBJ2-1, with TRBD1 matching 8 bases. V lost 0 bases, J lost 4 bases, and 5 bases stayed unmatched. The length of the CDR3 is 15 residues. Germline CDR1 DFQATT, CDR2 SNEGSKA (reference sequence). The CDR3 is CSAREGTGFYNEQFF. CDR3 coding DNA: TGCAGTGCTAGAGAGGGGACAGGCTTTTACAATGAGCAGTTCTTC.

This clonotype occurred a few times. The V call is TRBV6-1, the J call TRBJ1-5; D unclear. The germline V gene has CDR1 MNHNS and CDR2 SASEGT. V was pared by 8 bases and J by 7 bases, with 9 bases between. The CDR3 length is 11 residues. The CDR3 loop reads CASGKRQPQHF. The CDR3 DNA follows: TGTGCCAGCGGCAAACGGCAGCCCCAGCATTTT.